This TCR beta chain was identified in a study of CXCR3 chemokines and chemotherapy response in bladder cancer. V trimming: 5 bases; J trimming: 5 bases; junction bases outside the gene matches: 7. CDR3 length equals 15 residues. Germline V gene sequence: CDR1 SGHNT, CDR2 YENEEA. This clonotype was detected ten times or more. TCRdb processed the PCR reads anew with MiXCR; each CDR3 protein has one entry. This sample has several thousand distinct CDR3 sequences, with about 25% found just once. This sample was taken from a patient whose treatment included neoadjuvant chemotherapy. The rearrangement links TRBV11-3 to TRBJ2-5; 11 positions agree with TRBD1. The receptor was derived from a human donor with bladder cancer that did not respond to neoadjuvant chemotherapy. CDR3 nucleotides: TGTGCCAGCAGCCCAAGGACAGGGGGCGAGGAGACCCAGTACTTC. Protein product: CASSPRTGGEETQYF.